The subject of this entry is one TCR beta chain. Its target is unknown. The same CDR3 is also encoded by other DNA sequences in this sample. The source of the sample is a study of cytomegalovirus exposure and HLA in healthy donors. Study as a whole: Roughly 80 million unique TCRs from HLA-typed donors made up an early data release.

Trimming removed 2 bases at V and 4 bases at J, with 12 bases between. This CDR3 has 14 amino acids. Germline loops: CDR1 GTSNPN, CDR2 SVGIG (reference sequence). PCR involved 60 Vbeta and 13 Jbeta primers. The table came from immunoSEQ multiplex PCR; TCRdb's copy has only in-frame clones and leaves some out. The table lists fewer than 200,000 clones, approximately 86% of them singletons. Those who donated were healthy bone marrow donors. The study, taken as a whole, reports: DRB1 showed the most TCR associations and HLA-C the fewest in a later analysis, as rates varied by HLA locus. CMV serostatus was the only immune exposure information that was available.

The receptor was isolated from a male donor in good health and CMV-seronegative. The sample comprised PBMCs. This chain links TRBV30 with TRBJ1-3, with D possibly matching TRBD1 (6 bases). The CDR3 loop is CAWSRQGTGNTIYF. The CDR3 nucleotides read TGTGCCTGGAGTCGCCAGGGGACGGGAAACACCATATATTTT.